This T cell receptor beta chain was retrieved from a study of T cells in Graves' hyperthyroidism and ophthalmopathy. At least 3 on the Clinical Activity Score was recorded for ophthalmopathy patients, who also had NOSPECS grade at least 4 and duration under 3 months. Orbital computed tomography, thyroid ultrasound, serum thyroxine and TRAb, and clinical symptoms together informed the diagnoses. Germline V gene data show CDR1 as KGHDR and CDR2 as SFDVKD. V was trimmed by 7 bases and J by 9 bases, leaving 11 bases between them. CDR3 length: 12 residues. This clonotype was seen repeatedly, ten times or more. The TCR beta CDR3 regions underwent amplification using RNA transcripts as the source. With the HTBI primer set, the TCR CDR3 went through a first round of RT-PCR. TCRdb used MiXCR to reprocess the multiplex PCR reads, holding one entry per CDR3 protein. Counted here are about 250,000 distinct CDR3 sequences, approximately 23% occurring once; the ten biggest clones make up around 40%.

What was sequenced was blood. The receptor was derived from a woman aged 40 to 50 with Graves' ophthalmopathy. The chain carries TRBV24-1 and TRBJ2-2; D assignment may be TRBD1 or TRBD2 (5 bases each). The DNA for the CDR3 is TGTGCCACCAGCGGTCGGGACCGGGAGCTGTTTTTT. Translation gives CATSGRDRELFF.